A single sample gave rise to the 6 T cell receptor beta chains below, sequenced in a study of blood T cell repertoires in COVID-19. Sequencing was performed with immunoSEQ multiplex PCR; in TCRdb, only in-frame clones are kept and a portion is missing. The sample records 91,000 or so clones, 85% to 90% being singletons. Material: peripheral blood. These receptors originate from a human donor in a cohort sampled during active COVID-19.

The rearrangement links TRBV5-8 to TRBJ1-2, with D unresolved. Germline V gene data show CDR1 as SGHTS and CDR2 as YDEGEE. Deletions cut 5 bases from V and 4 bases from J, with 12 bases between. The length of the CDR3 is 13 residues. CDR3 in amino acids: CASRYRTLYGYTF. For the CDR3, the DNA is TGTGCCAGCAGATACCGAACTCTCTATGGCTACACCTTC.

The CDR3 sequence: CASSLYRDLSYNEQFF. CDR3 in DNA: TGTGCCAGCAGCTTATATCGGGATCTCTCCTACAATGAGCAGTTCTTC. The chain joins TRBV11-2 to TRBJ2-1; perhaps TRBD2 as D (5 bases). The CDR3 spans 16 residues. The V and J ends lost 2 bases and 0 bases respectively, with 11 bases between them. The germline gives CDR1 SGHAT, CDR2 FQNNGV. The complete variable domain, with remaining parts taken from reference TRBV11-2 and TRBJ2-1, reads EAGVAQSPRYKIIEKRQSVAFWCNPISGHATLYWYQQILGQGPKLLIQFQNNGVVDDSQLPKDRFSAERLKGVDSTLKIQPAKLEDSAVYLCASSLYRDLSYNEQFFGPGTRLTVL.

This clone has only one observation. The chain's CDR3 is CASSLASSGRWGSYNEQFF. The CDR3 nucleotides read TGTGCCAGCAGCTTGGCGTCTAGCGGGAGGTGGGGCTCCTACAATGAGCAGTTCTTC. The genes are TRBV5-4 and TRBJ2-1; the match to TRBD2 covers 11 bases. This CDR3 has 19 amino acids. The V and J ends lost 0 bases and 0 bases, in that order; junction bases with no gene match: 8. Germline assignment: CDR1 SGHNT and CDR2 YYREEE (reference sequence).

The chain couples TRBV5-1 to TRBJ1-1; 8 positions match TRBD1. The trim removed 4 bases at V and 1 base at J, leaving 3 bases unmatched. CDR3 length: 14 amino acids. The germline V gene encodes CDR1 SGHRS and CDR2 YFSETQ. In nucleotides, the CDR3 is TGCGCCAGCAGCCCCGGGACAGGGAACACTGAAGCTTTCTTT. Translation: CASSPGTGNTEAFF. Based on the CDR3 plus reference TRBV5-1 and TRBJ1-1, the full variable domain is KAGVTQTPRYLIKTRGQQVTLSCSPISGHRSVSWYQQTPGQGLQFLFEYFSETQRNKGNFPGRFSGRQFSNSRSEMNVSTLELGDSALYLCASSPGTGNTEAFFGQGTRLTVV.

The chain joins TRBV2 to TRBJ1-1, with TRBD1 matching over 9 bases. V shed 2 bases and J 0 bases; nucleotides not matched to a gene: 4. CDR3 length: 16 amino acids. The germline V gene encodes CDR1 SNHLY and CDR2 FYNNEI. The CDR3 region is CASSERDRDLNTEAFF. The CDR3 region has the DNA TGTGCCAGCAGTGAAAGGGACAGGGATCTGAACACTGAAGCTTTCTTT. The full variable domain, in which reference TRBV2 and TRBJ1-1 provide the parts outside the CDR3, is EPEVTQTPSHQVTQMGQEVILRCVPISNHLYFYWYRQILGQKVEFLVSFYNNEISEKSEIFDDQFSVERPDGSNFTLKIRSTKLEDSAMYFCASSERDRDLNTEAFFGQGTRLTVV.

The chain links TRBV4-2 to TRBJ1-3; D unresolved. V dropped 0 bases and J dropped 0 bases, with 6 bases sitting between them. CDR3 length: 15 residues. The germline gives CDR1 LGHNA, CDR2 YNFKEQ. Here the CDR3 DNA reads TGTGCCAGCAGCCAAGATCTGTCCTCTGGAAACACCATATATTTT. Translating it yields CASSQDLSSGNTIYF.